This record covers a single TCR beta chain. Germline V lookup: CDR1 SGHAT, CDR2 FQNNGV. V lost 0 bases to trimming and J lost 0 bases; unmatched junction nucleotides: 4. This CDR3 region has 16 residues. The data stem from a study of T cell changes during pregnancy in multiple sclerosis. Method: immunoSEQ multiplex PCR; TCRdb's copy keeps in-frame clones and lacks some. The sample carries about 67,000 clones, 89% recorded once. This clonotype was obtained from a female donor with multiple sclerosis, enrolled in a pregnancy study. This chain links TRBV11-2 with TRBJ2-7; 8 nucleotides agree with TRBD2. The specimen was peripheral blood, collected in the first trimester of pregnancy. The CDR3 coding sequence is TGTGCCAGCAGCTTAGAGGCGGGAGGACCCTCCTACGAGCAGTACTTC. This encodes CASSLEAGGPSYEQYF.